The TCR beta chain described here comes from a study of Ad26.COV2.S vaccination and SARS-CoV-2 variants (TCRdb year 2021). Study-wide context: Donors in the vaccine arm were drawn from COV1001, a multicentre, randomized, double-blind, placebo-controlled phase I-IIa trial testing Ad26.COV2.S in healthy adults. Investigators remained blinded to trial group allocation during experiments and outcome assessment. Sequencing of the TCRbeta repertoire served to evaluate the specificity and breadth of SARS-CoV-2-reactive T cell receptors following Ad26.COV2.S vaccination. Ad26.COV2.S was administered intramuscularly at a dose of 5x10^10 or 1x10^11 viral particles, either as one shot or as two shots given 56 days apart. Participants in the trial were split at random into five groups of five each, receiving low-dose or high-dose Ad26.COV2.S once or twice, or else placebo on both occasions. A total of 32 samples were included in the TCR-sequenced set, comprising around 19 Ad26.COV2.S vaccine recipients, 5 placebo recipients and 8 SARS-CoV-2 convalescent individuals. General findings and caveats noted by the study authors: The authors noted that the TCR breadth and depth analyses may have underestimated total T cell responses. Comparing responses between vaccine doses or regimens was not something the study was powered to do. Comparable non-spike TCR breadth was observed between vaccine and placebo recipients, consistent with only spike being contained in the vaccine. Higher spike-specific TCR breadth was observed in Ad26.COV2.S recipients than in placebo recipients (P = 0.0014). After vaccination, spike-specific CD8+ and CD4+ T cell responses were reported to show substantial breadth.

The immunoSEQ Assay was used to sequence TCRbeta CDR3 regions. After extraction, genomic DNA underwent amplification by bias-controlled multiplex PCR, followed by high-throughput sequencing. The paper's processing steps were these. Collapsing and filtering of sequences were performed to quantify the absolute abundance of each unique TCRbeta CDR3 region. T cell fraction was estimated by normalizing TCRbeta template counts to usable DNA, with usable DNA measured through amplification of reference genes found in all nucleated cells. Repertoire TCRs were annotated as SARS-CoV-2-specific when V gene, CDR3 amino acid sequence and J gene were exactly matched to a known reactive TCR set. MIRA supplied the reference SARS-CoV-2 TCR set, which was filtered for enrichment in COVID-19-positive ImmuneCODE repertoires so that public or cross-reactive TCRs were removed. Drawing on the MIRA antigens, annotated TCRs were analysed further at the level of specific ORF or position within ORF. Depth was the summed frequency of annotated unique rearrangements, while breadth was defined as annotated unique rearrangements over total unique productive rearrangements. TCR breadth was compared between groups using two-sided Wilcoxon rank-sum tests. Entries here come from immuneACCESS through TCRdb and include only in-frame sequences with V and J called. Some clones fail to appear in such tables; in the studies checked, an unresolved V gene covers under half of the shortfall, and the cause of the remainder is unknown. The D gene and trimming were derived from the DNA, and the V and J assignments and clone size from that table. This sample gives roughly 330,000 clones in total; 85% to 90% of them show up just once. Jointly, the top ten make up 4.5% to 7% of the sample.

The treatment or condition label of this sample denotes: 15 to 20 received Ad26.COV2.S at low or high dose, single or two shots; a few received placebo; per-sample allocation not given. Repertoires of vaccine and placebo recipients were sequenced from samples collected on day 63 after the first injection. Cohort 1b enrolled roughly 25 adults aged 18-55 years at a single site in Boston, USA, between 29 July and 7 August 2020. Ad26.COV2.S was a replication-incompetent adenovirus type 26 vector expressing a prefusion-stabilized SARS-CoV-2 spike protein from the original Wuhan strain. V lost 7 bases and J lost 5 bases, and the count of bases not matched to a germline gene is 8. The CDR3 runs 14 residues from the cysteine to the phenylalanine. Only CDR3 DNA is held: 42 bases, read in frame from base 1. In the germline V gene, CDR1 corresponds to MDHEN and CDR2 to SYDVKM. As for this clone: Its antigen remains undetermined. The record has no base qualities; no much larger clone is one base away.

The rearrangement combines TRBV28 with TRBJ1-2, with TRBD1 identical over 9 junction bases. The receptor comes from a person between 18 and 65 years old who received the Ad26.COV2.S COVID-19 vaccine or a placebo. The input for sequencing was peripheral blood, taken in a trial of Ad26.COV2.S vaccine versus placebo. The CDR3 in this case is CASKSGQGDYGYTF. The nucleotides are TGTGCCAGCAAATCGGGACAGGGTGATTATGGCTACACCTTC.